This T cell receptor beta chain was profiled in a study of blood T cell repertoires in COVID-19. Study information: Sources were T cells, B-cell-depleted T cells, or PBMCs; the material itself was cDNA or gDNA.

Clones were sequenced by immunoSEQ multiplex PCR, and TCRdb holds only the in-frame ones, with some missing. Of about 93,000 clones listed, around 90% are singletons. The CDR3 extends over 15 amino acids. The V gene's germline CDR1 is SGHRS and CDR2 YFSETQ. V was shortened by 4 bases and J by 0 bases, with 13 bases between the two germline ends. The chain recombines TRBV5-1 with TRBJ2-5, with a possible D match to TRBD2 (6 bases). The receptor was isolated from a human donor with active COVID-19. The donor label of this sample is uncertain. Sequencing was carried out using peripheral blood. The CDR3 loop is CASSTRLGDQETQYF. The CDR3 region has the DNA TGCGCCAGCAGCACAAGACTAGGGGACCAAGAGACCCAGTACTTC.